This T cell receptor (beta chain) is from a study of T cell responses to AZD1222 COVID-19 vaccine. Regarding the study as a whole: Among spike-specific TCRs, nearly half reportedly target unmutated variant regions.

As regards this clone: Its antigen is unknown.

The CDR3 covers 14 residues. V dropped 0 bases and J dropped 6 bases, with 13 bases sitting between them. Germline lookup yields CDR1 SGHNT and CDR2 YYREEE (reference sequence). Profiled with immunoSEQ multiplex PCR; TCRdb holds only in-frame clones, not every one. The sample gives about 190,000 clones, roughly 91% of which show up once; 0.99% is in the top ten. The sequence derives from an adult in good health. The V and J genes are TRBV5-4 and TRBJ2-7; D gene unclear. The sequencing used peripheral blood, collected on day 0 of AZD1222 vaccination. In DNA form, the CDR3 reads TGTGCCAGCAGCTTGGTAGGTGGGAATGGCGAGCAGTACTTC. Residues: CASSLVGGNGEQYF. The full variable domain, its missing parts supplied by reference TRBV5-4 and TRBJ2-7, is ETGVTQSPTHLIKTRGQQVTLRCSSQSGHNTVSWYQQALGQGPQFIFQYYREEENGRGNFPPRFSGLQFPNYSSELNVNALELDDSALYLCASSLVGGNGEQYFGPGTRLTVT.